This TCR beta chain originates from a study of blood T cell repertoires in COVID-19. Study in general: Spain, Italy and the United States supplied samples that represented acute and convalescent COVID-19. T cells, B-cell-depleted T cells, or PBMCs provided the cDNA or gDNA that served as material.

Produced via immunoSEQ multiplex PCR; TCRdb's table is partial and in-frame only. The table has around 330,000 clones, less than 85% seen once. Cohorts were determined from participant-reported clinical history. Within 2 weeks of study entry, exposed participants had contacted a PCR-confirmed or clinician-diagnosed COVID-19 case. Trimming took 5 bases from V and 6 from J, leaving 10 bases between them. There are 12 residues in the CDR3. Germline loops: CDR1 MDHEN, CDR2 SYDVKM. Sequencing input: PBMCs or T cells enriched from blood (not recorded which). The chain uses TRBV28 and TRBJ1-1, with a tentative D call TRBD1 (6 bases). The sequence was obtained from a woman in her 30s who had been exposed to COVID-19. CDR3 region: CASSQDRSEAFF. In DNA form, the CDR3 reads TGTGCCAGCAGTCAGGACAGATCTGAAGCTTTCTTT.